This TCR beta chain comes out of a study of neurological immune-mediated disorders. The study's findings and limits: In HTLV-1-associated myelopathy, TCR clonal expansion was greatest, whereas multiple sclerosis had the least, falling below healthy controls. Private repertoires in all groups were suggested, as expanded clones shared no CDR3 amino acid sequences across subjects.

The cDNA was generated through 5'RACE incorporating 10-nucleotide random UMIs. TCRdb recomputed calls from the 5' RACE reads with MiXCR, one row per CDR3 protein. Of approximately 46,000 distinct CDR3 sequences in the sample, around 2.9% are singletons; the top ten hold about 14%. This clonotype has a count of ten or more. Its antigen is not identified. This CDR3 spans 14 amino acids. V shed 5 bases and J 4 bases; nucleotides not matched to a gene: 3. The unsorted libraries originated from 2 million PBMCs that had been stored at -80 C. The chain links TRBV12-3 or TRBV12-4 to TRBJ1-5; 9 bases align to TRBD1. This clonotype originated in a woman aged 45-60 years with multiple sclerosis. The sample comprised PBMCs. CDR3 amino acids: CASSQDRGNQPQHF. CDR3 nucleotides: TGTGCCAGCAGTCAGGACAGGGGAAATCAGCCCCAGCATTTT.